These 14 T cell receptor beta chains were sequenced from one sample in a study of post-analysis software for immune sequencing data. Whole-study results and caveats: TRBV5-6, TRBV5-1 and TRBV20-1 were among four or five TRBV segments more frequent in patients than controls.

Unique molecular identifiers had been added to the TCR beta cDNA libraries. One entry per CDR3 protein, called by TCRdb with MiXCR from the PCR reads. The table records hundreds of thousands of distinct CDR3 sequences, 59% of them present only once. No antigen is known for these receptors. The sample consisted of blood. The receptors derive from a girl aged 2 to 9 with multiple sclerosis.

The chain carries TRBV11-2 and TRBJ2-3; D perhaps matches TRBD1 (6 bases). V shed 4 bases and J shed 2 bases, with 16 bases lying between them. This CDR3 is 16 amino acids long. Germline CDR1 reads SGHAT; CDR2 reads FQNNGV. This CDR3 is CASSWTRGPTTDTQYF. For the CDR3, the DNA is TGTGCCAGCAGCTGGACCAGGGGCCCAACCACAGATACGCAGTATTTT.

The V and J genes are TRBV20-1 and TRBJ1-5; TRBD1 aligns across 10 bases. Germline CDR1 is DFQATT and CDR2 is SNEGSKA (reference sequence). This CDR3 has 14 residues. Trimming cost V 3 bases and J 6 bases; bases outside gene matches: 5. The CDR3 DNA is TGCAGTGCTAGGACAGGGGGCGCGGGTCAGCCCCAGCATTTT. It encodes CSARTGGAGQPQHF.

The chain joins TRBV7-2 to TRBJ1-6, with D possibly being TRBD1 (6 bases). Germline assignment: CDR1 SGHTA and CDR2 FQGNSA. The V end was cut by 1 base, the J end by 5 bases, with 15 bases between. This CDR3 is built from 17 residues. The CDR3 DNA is TGTGCCAGCAGCTTAGAGATCGGACAGAGGGATAATTCACCCCTCCACTTT. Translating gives CASSLEIGQRDNSPLHF. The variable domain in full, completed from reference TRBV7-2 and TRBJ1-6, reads GAGVSQSPSNKVTEKGKDVELRCDPISGHTALYWYRQSLGQGLEFLIYFQGNSAPDKSGLPSDRFSAERTGGSVSTLTIQRTQQEDSAVYLCASSLEIGQRDNSPLHFGNGTRLTVT.

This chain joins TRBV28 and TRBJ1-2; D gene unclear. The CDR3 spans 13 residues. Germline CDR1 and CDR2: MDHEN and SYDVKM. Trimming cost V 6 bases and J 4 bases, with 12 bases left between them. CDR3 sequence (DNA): TGTGCCAGCAGCCCGATTGAATTCTATGGCTACACCTTC. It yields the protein CASSPIEFYGYTF.

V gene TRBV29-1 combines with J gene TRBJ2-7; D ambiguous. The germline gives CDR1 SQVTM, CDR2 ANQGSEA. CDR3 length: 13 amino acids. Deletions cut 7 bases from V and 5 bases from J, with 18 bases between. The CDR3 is CSGWVTNDDEQYF. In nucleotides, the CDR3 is TGCAGCGGATGGGTGACAAACGACGACGAGCAGTACTTC.

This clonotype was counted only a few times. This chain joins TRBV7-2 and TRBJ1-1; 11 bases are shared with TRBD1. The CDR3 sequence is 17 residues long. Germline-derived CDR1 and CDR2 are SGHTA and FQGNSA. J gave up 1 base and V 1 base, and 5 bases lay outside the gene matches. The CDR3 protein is CASSLGGQGAGNTEAFF. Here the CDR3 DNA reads TGTGCCAGCAGCTTAGGCGGACAGGGGGCTGGGAACACTGAAGCTTTCTTT. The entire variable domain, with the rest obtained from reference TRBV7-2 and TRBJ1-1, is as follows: GAGVSQSPSNKVTEKGKDVELRCDPISGHTALYWYRQSLGQGLEFLIYFQGNSAPDKSGLPSDRFSAERTGGSVSTLTIQRTQQEDSAVYLCASSLGGQGAGNTEAFFGQGTRLTVV.

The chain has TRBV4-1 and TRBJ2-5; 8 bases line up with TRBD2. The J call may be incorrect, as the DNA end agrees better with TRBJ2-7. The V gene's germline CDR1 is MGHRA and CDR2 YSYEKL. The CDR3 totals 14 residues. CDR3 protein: CASRPLAGTREQYF. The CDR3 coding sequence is TGCGCCAGCAGGCCCTTAGCGGGAACCCGCGAGCAGTACTTC.

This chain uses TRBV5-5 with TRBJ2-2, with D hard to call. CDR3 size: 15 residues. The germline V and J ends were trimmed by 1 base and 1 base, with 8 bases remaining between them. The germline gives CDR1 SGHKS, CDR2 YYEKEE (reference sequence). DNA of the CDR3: TGTGCCAGCAGCTTGATGGTACAGAACACCGGGGAGCTGTTTTTT. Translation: CASSLMVQNTGELFF.

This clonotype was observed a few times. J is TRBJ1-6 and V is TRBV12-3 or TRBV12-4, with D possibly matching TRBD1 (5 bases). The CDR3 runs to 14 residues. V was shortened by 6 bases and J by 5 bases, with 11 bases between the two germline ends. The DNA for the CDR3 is TGTGCCAGCAGCGTACAGGTTCATAATTCACCCCTCCACTTT. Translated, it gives CASSVQVHNSPLHF.

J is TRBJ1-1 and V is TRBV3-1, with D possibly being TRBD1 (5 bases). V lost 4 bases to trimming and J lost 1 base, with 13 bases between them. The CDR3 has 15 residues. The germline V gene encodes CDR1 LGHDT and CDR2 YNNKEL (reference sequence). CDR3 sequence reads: CASSPSERGNTEAFF. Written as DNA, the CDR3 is TGTGCCAGCAGCCCCTCAGAAAGGGGGAACACTGAAGCTTTCTTT.

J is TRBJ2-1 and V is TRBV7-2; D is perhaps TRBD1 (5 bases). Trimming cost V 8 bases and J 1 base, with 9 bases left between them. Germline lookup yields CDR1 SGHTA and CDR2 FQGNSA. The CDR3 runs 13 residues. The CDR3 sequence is CASEAGSYNEQFF. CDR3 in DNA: TGTGCCAGCGAGGCAGGGTCCTACAATGAGCAGTTCTTC.

The CDR3 is CASSQVLGQGGSSGANVLTF. The CDR3 nucleotides are TGTGCCAGCAGCCAAGTTCTAGGGCAGGGGGGAAGCTCTGGGGCCAACGTCCTGACTTTC. The chain combines TRBV14 with TRBJ2-6; D perhaps matches TRBD1 (7 bases). Trimming shortened V by 1 base and J by 0 bases, and 19 bases separated the two germline ends. The CDR3 contains 20 residues. The germline CDR1 and CDR2 sequences are SGHDN and FVKESK.

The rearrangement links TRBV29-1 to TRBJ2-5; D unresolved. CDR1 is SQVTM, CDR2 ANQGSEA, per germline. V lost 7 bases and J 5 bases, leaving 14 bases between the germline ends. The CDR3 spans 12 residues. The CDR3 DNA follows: TGCAGCGGTAAACTCGCCCGGGAGACCCAGTACTTC. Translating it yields CSGKLARETQYF.

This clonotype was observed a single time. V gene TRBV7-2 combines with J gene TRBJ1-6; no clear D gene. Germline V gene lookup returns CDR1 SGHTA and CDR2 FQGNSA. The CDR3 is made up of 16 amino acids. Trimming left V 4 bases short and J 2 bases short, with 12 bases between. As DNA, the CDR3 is TGTGCCAGCAGCTCGAGACCTGGGGCCTATAATTCACCCCTCCACTTT. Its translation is CASSSRPGAYNSPLHF.